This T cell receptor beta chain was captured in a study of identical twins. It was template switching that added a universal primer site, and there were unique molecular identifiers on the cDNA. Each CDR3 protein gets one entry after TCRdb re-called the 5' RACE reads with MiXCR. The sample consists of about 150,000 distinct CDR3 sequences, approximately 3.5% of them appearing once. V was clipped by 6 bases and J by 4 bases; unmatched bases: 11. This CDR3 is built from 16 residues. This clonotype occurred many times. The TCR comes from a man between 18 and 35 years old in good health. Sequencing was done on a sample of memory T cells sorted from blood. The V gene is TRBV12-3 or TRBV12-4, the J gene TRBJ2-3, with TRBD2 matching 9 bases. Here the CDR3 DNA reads TGTGCCAGCAGGGAAAGACCGGGACTAGCTCCAGATACGCAGTATTTT. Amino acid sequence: CASRERPGLAPDTQYF.